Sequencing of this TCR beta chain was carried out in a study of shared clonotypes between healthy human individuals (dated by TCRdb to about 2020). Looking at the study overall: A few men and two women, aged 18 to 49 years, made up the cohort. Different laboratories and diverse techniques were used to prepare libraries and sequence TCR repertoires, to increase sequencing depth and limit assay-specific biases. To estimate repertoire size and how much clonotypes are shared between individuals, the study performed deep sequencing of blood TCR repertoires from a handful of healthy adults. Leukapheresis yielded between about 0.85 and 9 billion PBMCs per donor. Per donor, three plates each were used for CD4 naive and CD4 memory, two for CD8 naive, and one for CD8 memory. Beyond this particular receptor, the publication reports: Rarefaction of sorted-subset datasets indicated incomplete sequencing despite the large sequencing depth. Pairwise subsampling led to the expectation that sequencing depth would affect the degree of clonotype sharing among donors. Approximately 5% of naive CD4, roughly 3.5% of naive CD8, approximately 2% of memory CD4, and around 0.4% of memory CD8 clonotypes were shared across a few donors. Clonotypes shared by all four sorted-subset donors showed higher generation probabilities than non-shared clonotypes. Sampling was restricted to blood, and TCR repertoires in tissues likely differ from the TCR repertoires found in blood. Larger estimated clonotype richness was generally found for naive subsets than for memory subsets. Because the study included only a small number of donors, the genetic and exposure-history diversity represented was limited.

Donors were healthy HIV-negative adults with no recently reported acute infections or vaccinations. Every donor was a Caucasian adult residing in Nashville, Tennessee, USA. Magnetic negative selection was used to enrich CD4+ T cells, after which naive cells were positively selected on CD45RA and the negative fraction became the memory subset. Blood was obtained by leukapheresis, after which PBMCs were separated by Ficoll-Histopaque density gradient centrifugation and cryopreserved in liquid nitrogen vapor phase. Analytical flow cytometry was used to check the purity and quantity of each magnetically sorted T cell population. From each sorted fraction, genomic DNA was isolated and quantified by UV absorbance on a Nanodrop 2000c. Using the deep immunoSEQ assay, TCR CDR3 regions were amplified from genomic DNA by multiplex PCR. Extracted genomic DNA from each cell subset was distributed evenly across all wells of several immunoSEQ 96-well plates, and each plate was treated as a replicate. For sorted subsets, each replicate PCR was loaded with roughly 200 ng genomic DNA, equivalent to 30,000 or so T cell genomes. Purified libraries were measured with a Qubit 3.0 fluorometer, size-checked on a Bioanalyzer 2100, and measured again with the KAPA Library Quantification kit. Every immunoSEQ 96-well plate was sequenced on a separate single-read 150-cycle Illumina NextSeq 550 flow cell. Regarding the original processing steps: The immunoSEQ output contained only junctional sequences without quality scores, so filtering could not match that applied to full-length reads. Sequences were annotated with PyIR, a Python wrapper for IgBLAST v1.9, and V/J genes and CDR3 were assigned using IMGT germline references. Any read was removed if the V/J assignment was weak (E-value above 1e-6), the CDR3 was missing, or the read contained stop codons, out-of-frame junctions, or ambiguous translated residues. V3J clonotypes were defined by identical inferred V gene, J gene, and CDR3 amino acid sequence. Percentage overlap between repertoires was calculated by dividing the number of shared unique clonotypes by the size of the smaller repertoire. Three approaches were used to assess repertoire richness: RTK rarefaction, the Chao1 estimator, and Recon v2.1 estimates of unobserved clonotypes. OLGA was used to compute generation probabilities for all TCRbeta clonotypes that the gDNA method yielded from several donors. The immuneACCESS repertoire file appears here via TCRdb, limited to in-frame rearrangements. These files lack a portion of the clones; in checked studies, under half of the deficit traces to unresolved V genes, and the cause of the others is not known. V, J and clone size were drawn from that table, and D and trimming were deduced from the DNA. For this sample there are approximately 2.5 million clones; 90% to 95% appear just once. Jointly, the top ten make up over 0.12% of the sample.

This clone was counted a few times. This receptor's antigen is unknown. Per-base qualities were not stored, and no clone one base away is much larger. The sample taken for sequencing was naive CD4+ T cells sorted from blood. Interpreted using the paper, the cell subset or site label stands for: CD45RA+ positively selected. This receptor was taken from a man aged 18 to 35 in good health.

CDR3 reads: CASSQEKRTPNTEAFF. The nucleotide sequence is TGCGCCAGCAGCCAAGAGAAACGGACACCGAACACTGAAGCTTTCTTT. The rearrangement joined TRBV4-1 to TRBJ1-1; D gene: possibly TRBD1, on 5 matching bases. The CDR3, from cysteine to phenylalanine, totals 16 residues. Only the CDR3 portion is preserved as DNA: 48 bases, with reading frame beginning at the first base. Looking up the germline V gene yields CDR1 MGHRA and CDR2 YSYEKL. A distance of 12 bases separates the germline ends of V and J, which lose 0 bases and 1 base respectively.